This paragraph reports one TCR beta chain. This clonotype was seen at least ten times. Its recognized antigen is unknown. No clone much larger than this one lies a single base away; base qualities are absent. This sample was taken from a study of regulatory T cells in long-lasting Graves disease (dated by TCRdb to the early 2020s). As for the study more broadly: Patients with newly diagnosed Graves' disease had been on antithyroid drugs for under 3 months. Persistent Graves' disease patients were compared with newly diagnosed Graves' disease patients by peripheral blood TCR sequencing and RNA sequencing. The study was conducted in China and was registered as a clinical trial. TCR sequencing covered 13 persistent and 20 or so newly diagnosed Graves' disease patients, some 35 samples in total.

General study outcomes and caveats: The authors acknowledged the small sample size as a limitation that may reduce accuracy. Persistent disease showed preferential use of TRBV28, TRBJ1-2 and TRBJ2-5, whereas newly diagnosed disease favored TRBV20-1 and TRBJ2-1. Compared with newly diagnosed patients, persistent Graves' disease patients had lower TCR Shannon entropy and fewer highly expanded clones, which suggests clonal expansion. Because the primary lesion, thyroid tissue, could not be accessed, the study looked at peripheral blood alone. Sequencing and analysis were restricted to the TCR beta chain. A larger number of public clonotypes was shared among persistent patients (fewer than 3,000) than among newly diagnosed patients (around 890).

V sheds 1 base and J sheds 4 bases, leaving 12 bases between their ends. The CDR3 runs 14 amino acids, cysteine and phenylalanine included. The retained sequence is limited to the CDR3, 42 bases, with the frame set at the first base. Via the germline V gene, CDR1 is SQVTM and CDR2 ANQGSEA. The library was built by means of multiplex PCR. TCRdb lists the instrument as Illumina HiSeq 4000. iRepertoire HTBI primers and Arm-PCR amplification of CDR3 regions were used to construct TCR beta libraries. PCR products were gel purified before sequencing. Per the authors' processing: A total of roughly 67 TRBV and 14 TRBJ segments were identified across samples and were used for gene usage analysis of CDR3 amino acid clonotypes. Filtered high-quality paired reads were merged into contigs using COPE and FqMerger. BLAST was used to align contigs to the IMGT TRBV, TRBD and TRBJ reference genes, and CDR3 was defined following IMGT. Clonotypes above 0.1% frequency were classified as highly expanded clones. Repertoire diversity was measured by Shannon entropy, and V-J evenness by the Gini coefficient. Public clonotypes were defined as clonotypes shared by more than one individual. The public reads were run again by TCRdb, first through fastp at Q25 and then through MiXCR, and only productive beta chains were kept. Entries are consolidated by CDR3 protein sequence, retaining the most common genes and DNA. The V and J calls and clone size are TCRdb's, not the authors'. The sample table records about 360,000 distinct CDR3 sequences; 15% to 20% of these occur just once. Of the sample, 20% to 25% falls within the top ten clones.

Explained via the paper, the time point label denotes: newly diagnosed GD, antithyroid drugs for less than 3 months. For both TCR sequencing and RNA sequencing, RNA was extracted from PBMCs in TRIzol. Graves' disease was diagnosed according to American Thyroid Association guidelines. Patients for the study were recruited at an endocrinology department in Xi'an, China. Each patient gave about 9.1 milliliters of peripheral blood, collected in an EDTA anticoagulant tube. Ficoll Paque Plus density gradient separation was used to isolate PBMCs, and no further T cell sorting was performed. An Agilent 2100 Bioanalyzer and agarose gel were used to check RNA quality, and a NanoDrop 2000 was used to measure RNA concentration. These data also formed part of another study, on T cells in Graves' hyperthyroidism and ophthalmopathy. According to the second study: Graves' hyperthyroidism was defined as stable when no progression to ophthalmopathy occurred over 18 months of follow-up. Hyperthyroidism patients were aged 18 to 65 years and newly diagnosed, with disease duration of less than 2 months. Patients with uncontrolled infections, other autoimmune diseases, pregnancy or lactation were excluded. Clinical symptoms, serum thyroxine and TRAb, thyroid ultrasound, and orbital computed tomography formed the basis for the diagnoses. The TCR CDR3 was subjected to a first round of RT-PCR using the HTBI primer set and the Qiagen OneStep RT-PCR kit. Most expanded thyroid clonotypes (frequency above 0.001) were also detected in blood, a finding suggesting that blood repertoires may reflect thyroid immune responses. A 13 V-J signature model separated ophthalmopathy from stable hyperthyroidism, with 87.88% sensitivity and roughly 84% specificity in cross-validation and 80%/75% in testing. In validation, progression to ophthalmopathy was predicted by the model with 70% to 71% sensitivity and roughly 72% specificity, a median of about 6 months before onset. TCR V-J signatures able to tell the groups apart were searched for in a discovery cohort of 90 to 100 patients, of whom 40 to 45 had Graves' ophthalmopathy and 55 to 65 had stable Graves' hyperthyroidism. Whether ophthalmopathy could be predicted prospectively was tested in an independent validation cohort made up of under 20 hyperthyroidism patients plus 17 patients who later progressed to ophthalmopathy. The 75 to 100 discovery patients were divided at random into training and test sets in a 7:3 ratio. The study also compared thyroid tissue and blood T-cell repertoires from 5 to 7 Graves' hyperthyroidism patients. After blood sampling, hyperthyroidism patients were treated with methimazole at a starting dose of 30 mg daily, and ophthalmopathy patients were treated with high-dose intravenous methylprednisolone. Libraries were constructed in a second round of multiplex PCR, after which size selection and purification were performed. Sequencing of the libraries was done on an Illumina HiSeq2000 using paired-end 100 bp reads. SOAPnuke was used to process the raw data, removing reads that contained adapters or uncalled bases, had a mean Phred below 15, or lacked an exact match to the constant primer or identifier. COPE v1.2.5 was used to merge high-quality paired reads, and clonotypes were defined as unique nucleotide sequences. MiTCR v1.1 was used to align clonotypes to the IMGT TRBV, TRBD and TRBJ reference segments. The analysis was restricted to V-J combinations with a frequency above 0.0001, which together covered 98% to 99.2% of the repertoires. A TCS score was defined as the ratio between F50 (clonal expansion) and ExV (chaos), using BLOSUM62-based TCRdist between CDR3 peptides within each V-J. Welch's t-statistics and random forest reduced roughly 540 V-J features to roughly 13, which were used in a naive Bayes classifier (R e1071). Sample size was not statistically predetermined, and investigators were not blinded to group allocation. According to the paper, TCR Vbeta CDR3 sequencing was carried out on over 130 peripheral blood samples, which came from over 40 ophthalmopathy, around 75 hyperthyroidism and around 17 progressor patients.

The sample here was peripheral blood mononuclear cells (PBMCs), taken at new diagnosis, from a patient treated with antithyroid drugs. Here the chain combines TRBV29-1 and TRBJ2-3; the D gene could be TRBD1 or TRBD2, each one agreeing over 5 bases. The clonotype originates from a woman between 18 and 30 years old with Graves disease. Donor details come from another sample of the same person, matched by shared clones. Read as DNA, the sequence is TGCAGCGTTGAAGGACAGCTGGGGGCAGATACGCAGTATTTT. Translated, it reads CSVEGQLGADTQYF.